These 27 T cell receptor beta chains share one sample of origin, sequenced in a study of PD-1 blockade in classical Hodgkin lymphoma. As for time point: newly diagnosed, previously untreated cHL patient sample. The protocol was immunoSEQ multiplex PCR, while the TCRdb copy is restricted to in-frame clones and leaves out a portion. The sample lists around 27,000 clones; approximately 90% were seen once. Sequenced: peripheral blood mononuclear cells (PBMCs). The source of these receptors is a human donor with classical Hodgkin lymphoma.

The CDR3 reads CASSPSGGTTEAFF. CDR3 nucleotides: TGCGCCAGCAGCCCGAGCGGGGGCACCACTGAAGCTTTCTTT. The chain uses TRBV5-1 and TRBJ1-1, with D perhaps TRBD1 (6 bases). Germline V CDR1 and CDR2: SGHRS, YFSETQ. CDR3 length: 14 residues. Trimming took 4 bases from V and 4 from J, leaving 14 bases between them.

The chain combines TRBV7-3 with TRBJ2-5; TRBD2 matches 10 bases. From germline, CDR1 is SGHTA and CDR2 FQGTGA. V lost 5 bases to trimming and J lost 5 bases; unmatched junction nucleotides: 5. CDR3 length equals 14 residues. For the CDR3, the DNA is TGTGCCAGCAGCGCTAGCGGGAGTAAGGAGACCCAGTACTTC. Translation gives CASSASGSKETQYF.

The chain recombines TRBV19 with TRBJ2-5; no firm D call. CDR1 is LNHDA, CDR2 SQIVND, per germline (reference sequence). V gave up 1 base and J gave up 5 bases, with 11 bases separating them. The CDR3 loop spans 14 amino acids. The CDR3 loop reads CASSIVPLGETQYF. For the CDR3, the DNA is TGTGCCAGTAGTATAGTCCCGCTGGGGGAGACCCAGTACTTC.

The chain has TRBV7-2 and TRBJ2-7; D is perhaps TRBD2 (5 bases). Trimming removed 4 bases from V and 0 bases from J, with 13 bases in between. The germline gives CDR1 SGHTA, CDR2 FQGNSA. CDR3 size: 15 residues. DNA for the CDR3: TGTGCCAGCAGCTCTCCGGGAAAAAGCTCCTACGAGCAGTACTTC. Amino acids: CASSSPGKSSYEQYF.

J is TRBJ1-1 and V is TRBV2; D gene uncertain. Trimming cost V 4 bases and J 4 bases, with 13 bases left between them. This CDR3 has 14 residues. Germline V gives CDR1 SNHLY, CDR2 FYNNEI. CDR3 protein: CASSADGRFTEAFF. CDR3 DNA sequence: TGTGCCAGCAGTGCAGACGGTCGTTTCACTGAAGCTTTCTTT.

The chain joins TRBV2 to TRBJ1-5, with D hard to call. CDR3 size: 15 residues. V was trimmed by 5 bases and J by 6 bases, leaving 17 bases between them. In germline, CDR1 is SNHLY, CDR2 FYNNEI. CDR3: CASSRIGGQVQPQHF. In nucleotides, the CDR3 is TGTGCCAGCAGTCGGATTGGCGGGCAAGTTCAGCCCCAGCATTTT.

The chain uses TRBV28 and TRBJ1-4, with D perhaps TRBD1 (6 bases). CDR3 length: 14 amino acids. Trimming took 2 bases from V and 4 from J, leaving 8 bases between them. Germline CDR1 and CDR2: MDHEN and SYDVKM. The CDR3 is CASSLRQDNEKLFF. The CDR3 nucleotides read TGTGCCAGCAGTTTACGACAGGATAATGAAAAACTGTTTTTT.

This chain uses TRBV9 with TRBJ2-3; D gene ambiguous. Germline V gene sequence: CDR1 SGDLS, CDR2 YYNGEE. V lost 5 bases, J lost 2 bases, and 3 bases lay in between. The CDR3 loop spans 11 amino acids. The CDR3 DNA reads as TGTGCCAGCAGTAACACAGATACGCAGTATTTT. Protein: CASSNTDTQYF.

The genes are TRBV11-3 and TRBJ2-1; D call uncertain. Trimming removed 5 bases from V and 9 bases from J, with 14 bases in between. The CDR3 extends over 13 amino acids. The germline V gene encodes CDR1 SGHNT and CDR2 YENEEA. The CDR3 bases are TGTGCCAGCAGCCTACGGGCCCACAGTGAGCAGTTCTTC. As protein: CASSLRAHSEQFF.

This chain uses TRBV11-2 with TRBJ1-3, with D possibly matching TRBD1 (5 bases). The CDR3 length is 15 residues. Trimming removed 3 bases at V and 0 bases at J, with 9 bases between. Germline CDR1 SGHAT, CDR2 FQNNGV. CDR3 DNA sequence: TGTGCCAGCAGCTTCCAACAGGACTCTGGAAACACCATATATTTT. It translates to CASSFQQDSGNTIYF.

The chain couples TRBV7-2 to TRBJ1-1; D is undetermined. This CDR3 has 13 residues. The germline CDR1 and CDR2 sequences are SGHTA and FQGNSA. V was shortened by 1 base and J by 1 base, with 4 bases between the two germline ends. The CDR3 nucleotides read TGTGCCAGCAGCTTAGGCAGGAACACTGAAGCTTTCTTT. It encodes CASSLGRNTEAFF.

V is TRBV28 and J is TRBJ2-7; D may correspond to TRBD1 or TRBD2 (5 bases each). This CDR3 spans 13 amino acids. V lost 8 bases and J 5 bases, leaving 16 bases between the germline ends. Per the germline V gene, CDR1 is MDHEN and CDR2 is SYDVKM. The CDR3 region has the DNA TGTGCCAGCGGGAGTGGGGCACTCGACGAGCAGTACTTC. Translating gives CASGSGALDEQYF.

V gene TRBV6-1 combines with J gene TRBJ1-1, with 7 bases that match TRBD1. CDR1 is MNHNS and CDR2 is SASEGT in the germline V gene. This CDR3 is built from 16 residues. V dropped 3 bases and J dropped 1; count of bases not matched to a gene: 8. CDR3 in DNA: TGTGCCAGCAGTGAGCTACCGGGACAGCCGAACACTGAAGCTTTCTTT. Encoded protein: CASSELPGQPNTEAFF.

The chain uses TRBV29-1 and TRBJ1-3; 10 positions agree with TRBD1. Germline trimming cut 7 bases from V and 3 bases from J; bases unmatched to any gene: 6. This CDR3 is 14 amino acids long. The germline V gene encodes CDR1 SQVTM and CDR2 ANQGSEA. CDR3 DNA sequence: TGCAGCGCGAGACAGGGGGCCGTTGGAAACACCATATATTTT. Protein sequence: CSARQGAVGNTIYF.

This chain joins TRBV5-1 and TRBJ2-7, with 12 bases aligning to TRBD2. The junction had 10 bases not matched to a gene; V was cut back by 4 bases and J by 5 bases. Germline V lookup: CDR1 SGHRS, CDR2 YFSETQ. The CDR3 is 16 residues long. The CDR3 loop is CASSKTSGSSFDEQYF. In nucleotides, the CDR3 is TGCGCCAGCAGCAAGACTAGCGGGAGCTCCTTTGACGAGCAGTACTTC.

The chain joins TRBV7-9 to TRBJ2-7; 8 nucleotides match TRBD2. Trimming cost V 5 bases and J 2 bases; bases outside gene matches: 8. Per germline, CDR1 SEHNR and CDR2 FQNEAQ (reference sequence). The CDR3 covers 15 residues. In DNA, the CDR3 is TGTGCCAGCAGCCCGCCCGGGACTAGTCCCTACGAGCAGTACTTC. As protein: CASSPPGTSPYEQYF.

J is TRBJ2-5 and V is TRBV6-6, with 8 nucleotides matching TRBD2. In germline, CDR1 is MNHNY, CDR2 SVGAGI (reference sequence). Trimming cost V 5 bases and J 4 bases; bases outside gene matches: 6. The CDR3 spans 14 residues. The CDR3 region has the DNA TGTGCCAGCAGTCCGCGGGGGGCGGGAGAGACCCAGTACTTC. Protein product: CASSPRGAGETQYF.

In its sample, this clone was seen once. The gene calls are TRBV5-6 and TRBJ2-7; 10 bases map to TRBD2. The junction had 5 bases not matched to a gene; V was cut back by 0 bases and J by 2 bases. The CDR3 runs to 16 residues. Germline V gives CDR1 SGHDT, CDR2 YYEEEE. Written as DNA, the CDR3 is TGTGCCAGCAGCTTGGTATTAGCGGGAGGAACCTACGAGCAGTACTTC. It is translated as CASSLVLAGGTYEQYF.

V is TRBV5-4 and J is TRBJ2-1, with D maybe TRBD2 (6 bases). V dropped 4 bases and J dropped 7 bases, with 9 bases sitting between them. Germline V gives CDR1 SGHNT, CDR2 YYREEE (reference sequence). The CDR3 is 12 amino acids. CDR3 protein: CASSLLANEQFF. Written as DNA, the CDR3 is TGTGCCAGCAGCCTCCTAGCGAATGAGCAGTTCTTC.

The gene calls are TRBV28 and TRBJ2-1; 11 nucleotides match TRBD2. Losses at the gene ends were 2 bases for V and 3 bases for J; bases not matched to a gene: 3. The CDR3 is 16 residues long. CDR1 is MDHEN and CDR2 is SYDVKM in the germline V gene. This CDR3 reads CASSLQGLADYNEQFF. The CDR3, as DNA: TGTGCCAGCAGTTTACAGGGACTAGCGGACTACAATGAGCAGTTCTTC.

The chain couples TRBV7-3 to TRBJ2-2, with D maybe TRBD2 (6 bases). The CDR3 length is 16 residues. Trimming stripped 5 bases from V and 4 bases from J, with 17 bases between. Germline lookup yields CDR1 SGHTA and CDR2 FQGTGA. The CDR3 coding sequence is TGTGCCAGCAGCCCTAACGGAGGGGCGGCCACCGGGGAGCTGTTTTTT. Protein: CASSPNGGAATGELFF.

A note on this clone: The sample carries other DNA sequences with the same CDR3. The CDR3 DNA reads as TGTGCCAGCAGCCCCAGGACAGGGGACACCGGGGAGCTGTTTTTT. Translated, it gives CASSPRTGDTGELFF. The chain links TRBV7-2 to TRBJ2-2; 9 bases agree with TRBD1. Germline assignment: CDR1 SGHTA and CDR2 FQGNSA. This CDR3 has 15 residues. V lost 5 bases, J lost 3 bases, and 4 bases stayed unmatched.

The J gene is TRBJ2-3, the V gene TRBV7-9; D unclear. V was cut by 5 bases and J by 5 bases, with 8 bases left in between. CDR3 size: 12 residues. Germline CDR1 SEHNR, CDR2 FQNEAQ (reference sequence). CDR3 amino acids: CASSPLGDTQYF. DNA of the CDR3: TGTGCCAGCAGCCCGCTGGGAGATACGCAGTATTTT.

This clone was seen only once. This chain joins TRBV7-3 and TRBJ2-2; 9 bases map to TRBD2. With V trimmed by 0 bases and J by 5 bases, 4 bases remained unmatched. The CDR3 runs 16 residues. Germline V gives CDR1 SGHTA, CDR2 FQGTGA. In DNA form, the CDR3 reads TGTGCCAGCAGCTTAACTAGCGGGAGAAGTACCGGGGAGCTGTTTTTT. Encoded protein: CASSLTSGRSTGELFF.

The chain couples TRBV10-1 to TRBJ2-3; 11 nucleotides match TRBD1. The CDR3 spans 16 residues. Germline CDR1 reads WNHNN; CDR2 reads SYGVQD (reference sequence). V gave up 0 bases and J gave up 3 bases; unmatched junction bases: 2. This chain's CDR3 is CASSESGQGGTDTQYF. Here the CDR3 DNA reads TGCGCCAGCAGTGAGTCGGGACAGGGGGGGACAGATACGCAGTATTTT.

Points on this clone: This CDR3 is also generated by other DNA sequences in the sample. The J gene is TRBJ1-2, the V gene TRBV5-1; D might be TRBD1 (5 bases). The germline CDR1 and CDR2 sequences are SGHRS and YFSETQ. Trimming stripped 3 bases from V and 3 bases from J, with 6 bases between. The CDR3 covers 12 residues. As DNA, the CDR3 is TGCGCCAGCAGCTGGGGGGACTATGGCTACACCTTC. It yields the protein CASSWGDYGYTF. Filled out from reference TRBV5-1 and TRBJ1-2, the complete variable domain reads KAGVTQTPRYLIKTRGQQVTLSCSPISGHRSVSWYQQTPGQGLQFLFEYFSETQRNKGNFPGRFSGRQFSNSRSEMNVSTLELGDSALYLCASSWGDYGYTFGSGTRLTVV.

The chain combines TRBV6-5 with TRBJ2-7; weak D call: TRBD1 (5 bases). V gave up 2 bases and J gave up 1 base, with 9 bases separating them. This CDR3 spans 14 amino acids. Germline V gene sequence: CDR1 MNHEY, CDR2 SVGAGI. CDR3 nucleotide sequence: TGTGCCAGCAGTTACCAGGGTAATTCCTACGAGCAGTACTTC. It yields the protein CASSYQGNSYEQYF.